Below, 25 T cell receptor beta chains from the same sample are listed, as sequenced in a study of blood T cell repertoires in COVID-19. Profiling relied on immunoSEQ multiplex PCR, and the TCRdb table lists in-frame clones only, not all of them. The table records roughly 260,000 clones, 80% to 95% of them present only once. The sample was peripheral blood. These TCRs come from a young adult with COVID-19, enrolled during active disease.

The CDR3 DNA reads TGCGCCAGCAGCTTGGAGGGAACGCGAGGGTTAGGAAACACCATATATTTT. As protein: CASSLEGTRGLGNTIYF. This sequence joins TRBV5-1 and TRBJ1-3; no definite D call. This CDR3 has 17 residues. V lost 0 bases and J 4 bases, leaving 17 bases between the germline ends. CDR1 is SGHRS and CDR2 is YFSETQ in the germline V gene.

The chain couples TRBV15 to TRBJ2-7; D not certain. Germline V gene data show CDR1 as LNHNV and CDR2 as YYDKDF (reference sequence). This CDR3 is 14 amino acids long. V shed 0 bases and J shed 1 base, with 7 bases lying between them. The DNA for the CDR3 is TGTGCCACCAGCAGAGAATGGCCTTCCTACGAGCAGTACTTC. This translates into CATSREWPSYEQYF.

The V gene is TRBV7-9, the J gene TRBJ2-7; D is possibly TRBD1 (5 bases). Trimming shortened V by 5 bases and J by 7 bases, and 12 bases separated the two germline ends. The germline CDR1 and CDR2 sequences are SEHNR and FQNEAQ (reference sequence). There are 12 residues in the CDR3. CDR3 amino acids: CASSEVGAEQYF. CDR3 nucleotides: TGTGCCAGCAGCGAGGTAGGGGCGGAGCAGTACTTC.

The V gene is TRBV11-2, the J gene TRBJ2-5; the D gene is possibly TRBD1 (5 bases). V shed 5 bases and J shed 6 bases, with 16 bases lying between them. CDR3 length: 14 residues. Germline loops: CDR1 SGHAT, CDR2 FQNNGV. DNA for the CDR3: TGTGCCAGCAGCCGTTTAAGGGGCGGACAGACCCAGTACTTC. Its protein is CASSRLRGGQTQYF.

The chain combines TRBV5-6 with TRBJ2-7; 7 nucleotides line up with TRBD1. CDR1 and CDR2 from the germline V gene are SGHDT and YYEEEE. J lost 5 bases, V lost 0 bases, and 2 bases had no gene match. The CDR3 extends over 13 amino acids. The CDR3 spells CASSLEQGNEQYF. CDR3 in DNA: TGTGCCAGCAGCTTGGAACAGGGGAACGAGCAGTACTTC.

This clone was counted a single time. The V call is TRBV27, the J call TRBJ1-6, with D possibly TRBD1 on 6 matching bases. V was cut by 5 bases and J by 5 bases, with 13 bases left in between. CDR1 MNHEY and CDR2 SMNVEV come from the germline V gene (reference sequence). This CDR3 comprises 15 residues. The CDR3 DNA sequence: TGTGCCAGCAGTCCTCTTGGGGACAATAATTCACCCCTCCACTTT. Residues: CASSPLGDNNSPLHF.

The V call is TRBV10-1, the J call TRBJ2-7, with TRBD1 identical over 10 bases. The trim removed 4 bases at V and 5 bases at J, leaving 8 bases unmatched. The CDR3 totals 15 residues. Germline lookup yields CDR1 WNHNN and CDR2 SYGVQD (reference sequence). CDR3 nucleotide sequence: TGCGCCAGCAGTGGGGGACAGGGGAATCGCGACGAGCAGTACTTC. It translates to CASSGGQGNRDEQYF.

This chain links TRBV7-9 with TRBJ1-3; 9 bases map to TRBD1. Germline lookup yields CDR1 SEHNR and CDR2 FQNEAQ (reference sequence). The V segment lost 5 bases and the J segment 8 bases; nucleotides outside the gene matches: 10. CDR3 length: 15 residues. CDR3 nucleotide sequence: TGTGCCAGCAGCCCCGGACAGGGGAGGAGAGACACCATATATTTT. Translated: CASSPGQGRRDTIYF. Drawing the rest from reference TRBV7-9 and TRBJ1-3, the complete variable domain is DTGVSQNPRHKITKRGQNVTFRCDPISEHNRLYWYRQTLGQGPEFLTYFQNEAQLEKSRLLSDRFSAERPKGSFSTLEIQRTEQGDSAMYLCASSPGQGRRDTIYFGEGSWLTVV.

This clone was seen once. The CDR3: CASSYRDPMNSPLHF. The CDR3 DNA follows: TGTGCCAGCAGTTACCGGGATCCGATGAATTCACCCCTCCACTTT. V usage is TRBV6-5 and J usage is TRBJ1-6; D remains unclear. V lost 2 bases to trimming and J lost 7 bases, with 12 bases between them. In germline, CDR1 is MNHEY, CDR2 SVGAGI. This CDR3 is 15 amino acids long.

This chain links TRBV6-1 with TRBJ1-1, with no clear D. This CDR3 is 13 amino acids long. Deletions cut 1 base from V and 2 bases from J, with 5 bases between. Germline V gene data show CDR1 as MNHNS and CDR2 as SASEGT. In nucleotides, the CDR3 is TGTGCCAGCAGTGAAGACGGTAACACTGAAGCTTTCTTT. Amino acids: CASSEDGNTEAFF.

The genes are TRBV11-2 and TRBJ1-2, with 7 nucleotides matching TRBD1. Germline V gene data show CDR1 as SGHAT and CDR2 as FQNNGV. The CDR3 runs 15 residues. Germline trimming cut 5 bases from V and 4 bases from J; bases unmatched to any gene: 10. The CDR3 coding sequence is TGTGCCAGCAGCCCGCCGACAGGGCGCACCTATGGCTACACCTTC. The encoded protein is CASSPPTGRTYGYTF.

The chain is built from TRBV28 and TRBJ1-6; D is ambiguous. There are 12 residues in the CDR3. Germline CDR1 and CDR2: MDHEN and SYDVKM. Trimming removed 10 bases from V and 6 bases from J, with 10 bases in between. CDR3 nucleotide sequence: TGTGCCATAAACCGGGGTAATTCACCCCTCCACTTT. Its protein is CAINRGNSPLHF.

V usage is TRBV19 and J usage is TRBJ1-6; D call uncertain. The germline CDR1 and CDR2 sequences are LNHDA and SQIVND (reference sequence). The CDR3 has 13 residues. Trimming took off 2 bases at V and 6 bases at J, with 5 bases between the two ends. The CDR3 region is CASSIQVNSPLHF. CDR3 coding DNA: TGTGCCAGTAGTATACAGGTTAATTCACCCCTCCACTTT.

This chain links TRBV2 with TRBJ2-1; 11 bases line up with TRBD1. Germline V lookup: CDR1 SNHLY, CDR2 FYNNEI. The CDR3 totals 15 residues. Trimming cost V 5 bases and J 7 bases; bases outside gene matches: 7. The CDR3 reads CASSPGTGGLNEQFF. CDR3 nucleotide sequence: TGTGCCAGCAGTCCCGGGACAGGGGGTTTGAATGAGCAGTTCTTC.

The rearrangement joins TRBV5-5 to TRBJ2-7; 7 nucleotides line up with TRBD2. The length of the CDR3 is 15 residues. With V trimmed by 1 base and J by 3 bases, 7 bases remained unmatched. From germline, CDR1 is SGHKS and CDR2 YYEKEE (reference sequence). CDR3 sequence (DNA): TGTGCCAGCAGCTTGCCGGCGGGAGTAGGCTACGAGCAGTACTTC. Its protein product is CASSLPAGVGYEQYF.

This chain connects TRBV29-1 to TRBJ1-2; D gene unclear. V shed 4 bases and J shed 8 bases, with 14 bases lying between them. This CDR3 has 12 amino acids. The germline CDR1 and CDR2 sequences are SQVTM and ANQGSEA. The CDR3 DNA reads as TGCAGCGTTGGTCCCGCGGCGGGCGGCTACACCTTC. Protein product: CSVGPAAGGYTF.

This chain uses TRBV24-1 with TRBJ1-1; D gene ambiguous. CDR1 is KGHDR, CDR2 SFDVKD, per germline. Between the trimmed V and J ends, which lost 3 bases and 0 bases, there was a span of 4 bases. The CDR3 is 13 amino acids. CDR3 amino acids: CATSDQMNTEAFF. CDR3 in DNA: TGTGCCACCAGTGATCAGATGAACACTGAAGCTTTCTTT.

CDR3 loop: CASSPTGTSLNEQFF. DNA for the CDR3: TGCGCCAGCAGCCCGACCGGGACTAGCCTCAATGAGCAGTTCTTC. The chain carries TRBV5-1 and TRBJ2-1; the match to TRBD2 covers 9 bases. J lost 6 bases, V lost 4 bases, and 8 bases had no gene match. The V gene's germline CDR1 is SGHRS and CDR2 YFSETQ. The CDR3 extends over 15 amino acids. Drawing the rest from reference TRBV5-1 and TRBJ2-1, the complete variable domain is KAGVTQTPRYLIKTRGQQVTLSCSPISGHRSVSWYQQTPGQGLQFLFEYFSETQRNKGNFPGRFSGRQFSNSRSEMNVSTLELGDSALYLCASSPTGTSLNEQFFGPGTRLTVL.

The chain recombines TRBV5-6 with TRBJ2-3; maybe TRBD2 (5 bases). Germline-derived CDR1 and CDR2 are SGHDT and YYEEEE. The V gene lost 4 bases and the J gene lost 1 base, with 16 bases spanning the gap. The CDR3 has 16 residues. CDR3 nucleotides: TGTGCCAGCAGCCCCGAGGGCATAGCTGGCACAGATACGCAGTATTTT. Translating it yields CASSPEGIAGTDTQYF.

The chain combines TRBV28 with TRBJ2-7; D remains ambiguous. Germline CDR1 reads MDHEN; CDR2 reads SYDVKM. V gave up 7 bases and J gave up 3 bases, with 7 bases separating them. This CDR3 has 11 amino acids. The CDR3: CASTEDYEQYF. CDR3 sequence (DNA): TGTGCCAGCACCGAGGACTACGAGCAGTACTTC.

V gene TRBV29-1 combines with J gene TRBJ2-7, with 7 bases identical to TRBD1. The V and J ends lost 0 bases and 2 bases, in that order; junction bases with no gene match: 7. Germline loops: CDR1 SQVTM, CDR2 ANQGSEA. CDR3 size: 15 residues. The CDR3 region is CSVEDDTGAAYEQYF. The CDR3 DNA sequence: TGCAGCGTTGAAGACGATACAGGGGCCGCCTACGAGCAGTACTTC.

This clone occurred once. The CDR3 reads CASSQEIASGRIYEQYF. As DNA, the CDR3 is TGTGCCAGCAGCCAAGAGATCGCTAGCGGGAGGATCTACGAGCAGTACTTC. The chain employs TRBV3-1 (or the pseudogene TRBV3-2) and TRBJ2-7; the match to TRBD2 covers 11 bases. After removal of 0 bases from V and 3 bases from J, the junction contained 7 bases not matched to a gene. The CDR3 consists of 17 residues. The V gene's germline CDR1 is LGHDT and CDR2 YNNKEL (reference sequence).

The gene calls are TRBV2 and TRBJ2-1; perhaps TRBD1 as D (6 bases). Germline CDR1 is SNHLY and CDR2 is FYNNEI. CDR3 size: 13 residues. V lost 8 bases to trimming and J lost 0 bases, with 8 bases between them. The CDR3, as DNA: TGTGCCAGCCAGACAGGCTCCTACAATGAGCAGTTCTTC. As protein: CASQTGSYNEQFF.

The genes are TRBV29-1 and TRBJ2-1; D is undetermined. Germline V gene data show CDR1 as SQVTM and CDR2 as ANQGSEA. The V gene lost 5 bases and the J gene lost 7 bases, with 6 bases spanning the gap. The CDR3 contains 10 residues. This CDR3 is CSVFSNEQFF. DNA of the CDR3: TGCAGCGTTTTCTCGAATGAGCAGTTCTTC.

The J gene is TRBJ2-3, the V gene TRBV3-1 (or the pseudogene TRBV3-2); possible D gene TRBD2, 5 bases. From germline, CDR1 is LGHDT and CDR2 YNNKEL (reference sequence). The CDR3 spans 19 residues. V was shortened by 3 bases and J by 4 bases, with 26 bases between the two germline ends. CDR3 nucleotide sequence: TGTGCCAGCAGCCAGACCTCTCTTAGCGCTCATCGGGATCCAGATACGCAGTATTTT. Its translation: CASSQTSLSAHRDPDTQYF.